This TCR beta chain was captured in a study of cytomegalovirus exposure and HLA in healthy donors. Findings and limits, study-wide: A later analysis showed that HLA-associated TCR beta chains had undergone more clonal expansion than equally common others. Another analysis was done later, and it associated fewer than 20,000 TCR beta sequences with HLA alleles at 0.05 false discovery rate.

The CDR3 contains 14 residues. CDR1 is SQVTM and CDR2 is ANQGSEA in the germline V gene. Trimming took 2 bases from V and 5 from J; bases not matched to a gene: 6. PCR used 60 Vbeta primers and 13 Jbeta primers. Clones were read by immunoSEQ multiplex PCR, and TCRdb kept only the in-frame ones, dropping some. The repertoire includes about 120,000 clones, under 90% of them detected once, and 8.8% sits in the top ten. On this clone: Antigen: not known.

The origin of this receptor is a female donor in good health and CMV-seropositive. The sequencing sample was made of PBMCs. The chain carries TRBV29-1 and TRBJ2-7; the match to TRBD1 covers 10 bases. CDR3 loop: CSVERDRGGNEQYF. The DNA of the CDR3 is TGCAGCGTTGAACGGGACAGGGGAGGAAACGAGCAGTACTTC.